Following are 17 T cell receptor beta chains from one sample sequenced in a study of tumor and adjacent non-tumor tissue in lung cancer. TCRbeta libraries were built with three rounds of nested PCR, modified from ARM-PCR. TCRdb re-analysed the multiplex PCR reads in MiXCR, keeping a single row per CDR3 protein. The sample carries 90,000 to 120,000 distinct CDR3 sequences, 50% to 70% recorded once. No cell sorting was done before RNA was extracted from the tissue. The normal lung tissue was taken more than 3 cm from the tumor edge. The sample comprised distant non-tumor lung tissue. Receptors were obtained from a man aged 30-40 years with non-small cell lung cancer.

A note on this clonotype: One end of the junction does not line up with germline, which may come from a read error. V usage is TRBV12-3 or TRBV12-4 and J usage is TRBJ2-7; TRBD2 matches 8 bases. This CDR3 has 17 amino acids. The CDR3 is CASSPGLAGENTYEQCF. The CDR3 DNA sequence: TGTGCCAGCAGCCCAGGACTAGCTGGAGAGAACACCTACGAGCAATGCTTC.

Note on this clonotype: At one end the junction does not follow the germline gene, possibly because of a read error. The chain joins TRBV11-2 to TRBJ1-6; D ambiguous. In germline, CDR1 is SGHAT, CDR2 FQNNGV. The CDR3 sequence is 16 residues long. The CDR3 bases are TGTGCCAGCAGCTTAGACTTGGCAGCCTATAATTCACCTCTCCACTTT. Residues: CASSLDLAAYNSPLHF. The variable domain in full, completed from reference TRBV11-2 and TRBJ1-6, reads EAGVAQSPRYKIIEKRQSVAFWCNPISGHATLYWYQQILGQGPKLLIQFQNNGVVDDSQLPKDRFSAERLKGVDSTLKIQPAKLEDSAVYLCASSLDLAAYNSPLHFGNGTRLTVT.

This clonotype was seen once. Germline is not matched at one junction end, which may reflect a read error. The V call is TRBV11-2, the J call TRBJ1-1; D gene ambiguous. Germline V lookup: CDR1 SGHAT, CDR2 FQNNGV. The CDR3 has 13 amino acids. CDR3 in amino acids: CASNLPQYTEAFF. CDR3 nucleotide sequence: TGTGCCAGCAACTTACCTCAGTACACTGAAGCTTTCTTT.

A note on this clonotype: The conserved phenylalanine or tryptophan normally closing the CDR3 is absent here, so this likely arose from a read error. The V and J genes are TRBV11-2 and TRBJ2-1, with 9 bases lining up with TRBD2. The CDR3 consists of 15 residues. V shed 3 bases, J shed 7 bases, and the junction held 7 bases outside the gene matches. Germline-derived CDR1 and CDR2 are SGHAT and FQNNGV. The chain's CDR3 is CASSFNAGGSNEQFL. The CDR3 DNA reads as TGTGCCAGCAGCTTTAATGCGGGAGGGAGTAATGAGCAGTTCCTC.

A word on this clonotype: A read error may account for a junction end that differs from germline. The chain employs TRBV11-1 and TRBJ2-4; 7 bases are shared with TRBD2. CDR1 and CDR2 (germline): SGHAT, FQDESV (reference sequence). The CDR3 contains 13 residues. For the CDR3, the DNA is TGTGCCAGGAGCCTGGGAGGGGCAAACATTCAGAACTTC. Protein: CARSLGGANIQNF.

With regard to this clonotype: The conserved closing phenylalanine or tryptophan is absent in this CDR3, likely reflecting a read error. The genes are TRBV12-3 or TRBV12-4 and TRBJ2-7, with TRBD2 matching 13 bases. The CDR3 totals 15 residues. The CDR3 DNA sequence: TGTGCCATCAGTCCTGGACTAGCGGGAGAGTACGAGCAGTACATC. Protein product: CAISPGLAGEYEQYI.

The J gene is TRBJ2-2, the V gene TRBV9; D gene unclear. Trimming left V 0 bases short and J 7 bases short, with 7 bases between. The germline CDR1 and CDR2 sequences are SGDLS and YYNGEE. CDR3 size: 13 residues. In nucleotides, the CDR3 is TGTGCCAGCAGCGTAGCTACGAGCGGGGAGCTGTTTTTT. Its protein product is CASSVATSGELFF. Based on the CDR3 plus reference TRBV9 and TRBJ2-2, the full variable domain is DSGVTQTPKHLITATGQRVTLRCSPRSGDLSVYWYQQSLDQGLQFLIQYYNGEERAKGNILERFSAQQFPDLHSELNLSSLELGDSALYFCASSVATSGELFFGEGSRLTVL.

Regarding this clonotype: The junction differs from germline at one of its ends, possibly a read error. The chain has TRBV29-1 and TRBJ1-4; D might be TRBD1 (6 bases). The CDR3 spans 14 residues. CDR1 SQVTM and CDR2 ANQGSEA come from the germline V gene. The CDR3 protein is CSVVQGWGDEELFF. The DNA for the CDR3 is TGCAGCGTCGTACAGGGCTGGGGTGATGAAGAACTGTTTTTT.

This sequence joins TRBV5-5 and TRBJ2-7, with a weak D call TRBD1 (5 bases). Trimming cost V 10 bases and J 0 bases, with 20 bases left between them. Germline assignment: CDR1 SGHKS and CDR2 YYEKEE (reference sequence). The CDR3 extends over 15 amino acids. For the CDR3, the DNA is TGTGCCTCCTCTACCGTCAGGGCCAGCTCCTACGAGCAGTACTTC. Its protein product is CASSTVRASSYEQYF.

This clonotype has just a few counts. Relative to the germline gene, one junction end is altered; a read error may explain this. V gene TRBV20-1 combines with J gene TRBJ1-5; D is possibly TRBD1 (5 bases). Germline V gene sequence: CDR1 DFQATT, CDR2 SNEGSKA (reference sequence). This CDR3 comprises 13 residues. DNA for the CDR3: TGCAGTGCTAGGCCAGGGAGCAATGAGCCCCAGCATTTT. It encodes CSARPGSNEPQHF.

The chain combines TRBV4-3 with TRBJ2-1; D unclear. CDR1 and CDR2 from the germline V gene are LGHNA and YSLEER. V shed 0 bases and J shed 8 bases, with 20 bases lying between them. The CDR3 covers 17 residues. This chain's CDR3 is CASSQDSVTAAGDEQFF. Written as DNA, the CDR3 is TGCGCCAGCAGCCAAGATTCTGTTACGGCGGCTGGAGATGAGCAGTTCTTC.

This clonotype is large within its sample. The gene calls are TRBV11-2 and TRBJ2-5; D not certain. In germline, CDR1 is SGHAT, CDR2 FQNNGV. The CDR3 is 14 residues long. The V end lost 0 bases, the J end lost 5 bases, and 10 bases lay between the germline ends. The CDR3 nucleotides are TGTGCCAGCAGCTTAGATCCCCGGTTTGAGACCCAGTACTTC. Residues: CASSLDPRFETQYF. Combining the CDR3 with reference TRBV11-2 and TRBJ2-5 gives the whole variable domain EAGVAQSPRYKIIEKRQSVAFWCNPISGHATLYWYQQILGQGPKLLIQFQNNGVVDDSQLPKDRFSAERLKGVDSTLKIQPAKLEDSAVYLCASSLDPRFETQYFGPGTRLLVL.

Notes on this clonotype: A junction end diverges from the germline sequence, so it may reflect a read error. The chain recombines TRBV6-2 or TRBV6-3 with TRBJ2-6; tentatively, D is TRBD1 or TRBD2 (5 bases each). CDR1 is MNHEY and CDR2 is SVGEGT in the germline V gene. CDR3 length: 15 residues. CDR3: CASSSMGPGANVLSF. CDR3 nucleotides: TGTGCCAGCAGTTCTATGGGGCCCGGGGCCAACGTACTGAGTTTC.

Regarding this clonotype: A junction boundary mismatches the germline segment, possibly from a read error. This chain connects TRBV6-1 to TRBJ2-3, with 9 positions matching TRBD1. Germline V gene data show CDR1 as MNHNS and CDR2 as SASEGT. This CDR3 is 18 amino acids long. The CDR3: CACSELRWGQGETDTQYF. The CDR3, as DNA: TGTGCCTGCAGTGAATTGAGATGGGGACAGGGTGAGACAGATACGCAGTATTTT.

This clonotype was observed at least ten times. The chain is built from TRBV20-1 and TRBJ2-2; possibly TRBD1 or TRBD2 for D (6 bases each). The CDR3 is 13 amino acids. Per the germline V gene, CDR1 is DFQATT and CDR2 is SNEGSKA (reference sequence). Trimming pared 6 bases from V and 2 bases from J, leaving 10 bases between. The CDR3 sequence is CSALGGNTGELFF. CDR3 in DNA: TGCAGTGCGCTCGGGGGCAACACCGGGGAGCTGTTTTTT.

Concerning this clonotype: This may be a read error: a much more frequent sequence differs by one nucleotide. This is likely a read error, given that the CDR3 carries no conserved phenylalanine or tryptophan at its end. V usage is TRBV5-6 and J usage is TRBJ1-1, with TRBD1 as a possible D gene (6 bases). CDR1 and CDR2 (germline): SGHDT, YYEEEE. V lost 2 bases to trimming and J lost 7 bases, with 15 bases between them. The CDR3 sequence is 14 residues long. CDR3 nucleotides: TGTGCCAGCAGCTTTGGCAGGGGAGTAATTGAAGCTTTCTGT. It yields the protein CASSFGRGVIEAFC.

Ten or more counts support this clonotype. The CDR3 bases are TGTGCCAGCCGGAAGTACCCTACAACTAATGAAAAACTGTTTTTT. This gives the protein CASRKYPTTNEKLFF. V usage is TRBV6-5 and J usage is TRBJ1-4; D is unclear. V shed 8 bases and J shed 0 bases, with 13 bases lying between them. Germline-derived CDR1 and CDR2 are MNHEY and SVGAGI. The CDR3 runs 15 residues.